Sequencing of this T cell receptor beta chain was carried out in a study of blood T cells in healthy people across ages. Study details: Template-switching capture recovered about one barcoded beta molecule per two T cells. General study results and limits: Investigators viewed diversity estimates from one million T cells as underestimates, the study reported.

In the case of this clonotype: What it binds is unknown.

Together with a sample-barcoded 5' primer, a J-beta primer mix was included in a second PCR lasting about 7 to 11 cycles. Every cDNA was tagged by a template-switch adaptor with 12 random nucleotides. TCRdb processed the 5' RACE reads anew with MiXCR; each CDR3 protein has one entry. The sample contains roughly 1,500,000 distinct CDR3 sequences, about 31% of which appear only once. This CDR3 region has 17 residues. Losses at the gene ends were 3 bases for V and 7 bases for J; bases not matched to a gene: 14. Germline-derived CDR1 and CDR2 are MGHRA and YSYEKL. Total RNA extraction produced at least 6 micrograms (per sample) for the study.

The chain links TRBV4-1 to TRBJ1-2, with 10 bases aligning to TRBD1. The TCR was taken from a young woman in good health. The specimen was blood. The CDR3 bases are TGCGCCAGCAGCCACGAAAAACCGGGACAGGGGAGCGGTGGCTACACCTTC. Translating it yields CASSHEKPGQGSGGYTF.